The next 19 T cell receptor beta chains were all read from a single sample in a study of blood T cell repertoires in COVID-19 (dated by TCRdb to the early 2020s). Library method: the immunoSEQ multiplex PCR assay. Here the immuneACCESS table is served through TCRdb, limited to in-frame sequences with V and J called. Missing clones are a known gap in these copies; in checked studies unresolved V genes cover under half, and the rest lacks a known reason. Present in this sample are more than 100,000 clones, around 84% of which were seen just once. The ten largest clones take up about a sixth of the sample. Sequencing input: peripheral blood. These receptor sequences come from a woman older than 75 with acute or convalescent COVID-19.

The chain uses TRBV10-3 and TRBJ1-5; D uncertain. This CDR3 comprises 13 residues. Germline CDR1 and CDR2: ENHRY and SYGVKD. V lost 3 bases and J lost 5, with 8 bases in between. In DNA, the CDR3 is TGTGCCATCAGTGAACAGACATATCAGCCCCAGCATTTT. This sequence encodes CAISEQTYQPQHF.

The gene calls are TRBV6-6 and TRBJ1-1; 7 bases fit TRBD1. This CDR3 region has 12 residues. CDR1 and CDR2 from the germline V gene are MNHNY and SVGAGI (reference sequence). V was clipped by 6 bases and J by 11 bases; unmatched bases: 9. DNA of the CDR3: TGTGCCAGCAGAACGAGGGGGCTATCGGCTTTCTTT. Translated: CASRTRGLSAFF.

V gene TRBV7-2 combines with J gene TRBJ1-4; the D is unclear. Deletions cut 6 bases from V and 4 bases from J, with 21 bases between. The CDR3 runs to 17 residues. Looked up from germline, CDR1 is SGHTA and CDR2 is FQGNSA. As DNA, the CDR3 is TGTGCCAGCAGTTCAACCGGGGTAGGACGAAGTAATGAAAAACTGTTTTTT. It codes for CASSSTGVGRSNEKLFF.

The V and J genes are TRBV6-6 and TRBJ2-3, with no clear D. Germline V gene data show CDR1 as MNHNY and CDR2 as SVGAGI (reference sequence). Trimming removed 0 bases from V and 3 bases from J, with 10 bases in between. The CDR3 has 15 amino acids. This CDR3 reads CASSYSTPQTDTQYF. The CDR3 bases are TGTGCCAGCAGTTACTCAACCCCACAGACAGATACGCAGTATTTT.

The chain has TRBV2 and TRBJ2-7, with 8 bases that match TRBD1. V dropped 2 bases and J dropped 4; count of bases not matched to a gene: 7. The V gene's germline CDR1 is SNHLY and CDR2 FYNNEI. The CDR3 extends over 15 amino acids. CDR3 nucleotides: TGTGCCAGCAGTGAAACCGGGACAGGAATTTACGAGCAGTACTTC. Its protein product is CASSETGTGIYEQYF.

The J gene is TRBJ2-2, the V gene TRBV7-9; 8 nucleotides match TRBD1. CDR1 and CDR2 (germline): SEHNR, FQNEAQ (reference sequence). The CDR3 extends over 18 amino acids. Unmatched junction bases numbered 15, after V lost 5 bases and J lost 4 bases. The DNA of the CDR3 is TGTGCCAGCAGCGCTATTGGGACAGGTGCGTTTCGCACCGGGGAGCTGTTTTTT. As protein: CASSAIGTGAFRTGELFF.

V usage is TRBV6-5 and J usage is TRBJ1-5; D ambiguous. The CDR3 extends over 15 amino acids. Trimming shortened V by 4 bases and J by 2 bases, and 12 bases separated the two germline ends. Germline lookup yields CDR1 MNHEY and CDR2 SVGAGI. Written as DNA, the CDR3 is TGTGCCAGCAGTTCAACATGGCAAGGCAATCAGCCCCAGCATTTT. Translation gives CASSSTWQGNQPQHF.

This chain links TRBV30 with TRBJ1-6; D not resolved. The ends were cut back, 8 bases at V and 3 bases at J, with 14 bases in the middle. Germline-derived CDR1 and CDR2 are GTSNPN and SVGIG (reference sequence). The CDR3 contains 14 residues. As DNA, the CDR3 is TGTGCCCCTAGGACTGTCAGCTATAATTCACCCCTCCACTTT. It translates to CAPRTVSYNSPLHF.

This chain links TRBV19 with TRBJ2-6; a weak D match, TRBD1 (5 bases). Germline CDR1 is LNHDA and CDR2 is SQIVND (reference sequence). CDR3 length equals 18 residues. The V end lost 3 bases, the J end lost 0 bases, and 15 bases lay between the germline ends. CDR3 bases: TGTGCCAGTAGTATTCCCACAGGCCTTCGCTCTGGGGCCAACGTCCTGACTTTC. Translated: CASSIPTGLRSGANVLTF.

The chain joins TRBV13 to TRBJ2-1; D is unclear. CDR3 length: 12 amino acids. V was cut by 3 bases and J by 7 bases, with 7 bases left in between. From germline, CDR1 is PRHDT and CDR2 FYEKMQ (reference sequence). The CDR3 DNA is TGTGCCAGCAGCTTGTCCGGGAATGAGCAGTTCTTC. As protein: CASSLSGNEQFF.

The rearrangement uses TRBV19 and TRBJ2-1; the D gene is possibly TRBD2 (7 bases). CDR3 length: 18 residues. Trimming removed 5 bases at V and 3 bases at J, with 23 bases between. CDR1 LNHDA and CDR2 SQIVND come from the germline V gene (reference sequence). CDR3: CASSPRWGAGAVYNEQFF. In DNA, the CDR3 is TGTGCCAGTAGTCCCCGCTGGGGCGCGGGGGCCGTCTACAATGAGCAGTTCTTC.

J is TRBJ1-6 and V is TRBV19; no firm D call. Germline V CDR1 and CDR2: LNHDA, SQIVND (reference sequence). CDR3 length equals 14 residues. Trimming pared 5 bases from V and 9 bases from J, leaving 14 bases between. CDR3 nucleotides: TGTGCCAGTAGTCTCGTCCTATCCGGTTCACCCCTCCACTTT. Its translation is CASSLVLSGSPLHF. The whole variable domain, remainder taken from reference TRBV19 and TRBJ1-6, is DGGITQSPKYLFRKEGQNVTLSCEQNLNHDAMYWYRQDPGQGLRLIYYSQIVNDFQKGDIAEGYSVSREKKESFPLTVTSAQKNPTAFYLCASSLVLSGSPLHFGNGTRLTVT.

This clone was seen only once. This chain joins TRBV5-1 and TRBJ2-7; D is possibly TRBD1 (6 bases). The J call may be wrong; the DNA end is better matched by TRBJ2-1. Germline CDR1 is SGHRS and CDR2 is YFSETQ. The CDR3 has 14 residues. Here the CDR3 DNA reads TGCGCCAGCAGCTTGCTATCCTCAGGGGATGAGCAGTTCTTC. Its translation is CASSLLSSGDEQFF.

The chain recombines TRBV27 with TRBJ1-1; a possible D gene is TRBD1 (6 bases). The CDR3 contains 14 residues. Trimming removed 7 bases at V and 5 bases at J, with 17 bases between. Germline lookup yields CDR1 MNHEY and CDR2 SMNVEV (reference sequence). The CDR3 DNA follows: TGTGCCAGCACCTACCGCAGGGGTTGGACTGAAGCTTTCTTT. It translates to CASTYRRGWTEAFF.

The CDR3 coding sequence is TGTGCCAGCAGCCCCCTGGGAGGGAGGCCCAACACCGGGGAGCTGTTTTTT. Its translation: CASSPLGGRPNTGELFF. The rearrangement uses TRBV7-6 and TRBJ2-2; 7 bases map to TRBD2. The J segment lost 2 bases and the V segment lost 5 bases, leaving 11 bases of the junction unmatched. Looked up from germline, CDR1 is SGHVS and CDR2 is FNYEAQ. This CDR3 contains 17 residues.

The rearrangement uses TRBV7-2 and TRBJ2-7; 12 bases are shared with TRBD2. Germline V gene data show CDR1 as SGHTA and CDR2 as FQGNSA. The CDR3 has 16 residues. The V and J ends lost 1 base and 2 bases, in that order; junction bases with no gene match: 3. The chain's CDR3 is CASSLGASGGAYEQYF. The DNA of the CDR3 is TGTGCCAGCAGCTTAGGGGCTAGCGGGGGGGCCTACGAGCAGTACTTC.

The genes are TRBV18 and TRBJ2-5, with 7 bases lining up with TRBD1. V lost 1 base, J lost 13 bases, and 6 bases stayed unmatched. The CDR3 consists of 12 residues. Germline loops: CDR1 KGHSH, CDR2 LQKENI. CDR3 loop: CASSPRTGRGYF. The CDR3 DNA sequence: TGTGCCAGCTCACCACGGACAGGCCGGGGGTACTTC.

The V call is TRBV15, the J call TRBJ2-5; D is perhaps TRBD1 (6 bases). Deletions cut 6 bases from V and 2 bases from J, with 10 bases between. Germline V lookup: CDR1 LNHNV, CDR2 YYDKDF (reference sequence). CDR3 size: 13 residues. The CDR3 here is CATRDTGQETQYF. The CDR3 region has the DNA TGTGCCACCAGGGATACAGGGCAAGAGACCCAGTACTTC.

V and J are TRBV7-2 and TRBJ2-3; D gene unclear. Trimming shortened V by 0 bases and J by 7 bases, and 5 bases separated the two germline ends. Germline loops: CDR1 SGHTA, CDR2 FQGNSA. CDR3 size: 12 residues. Here the CDR3 reads CASSLARNTQYF. The CDR3, as DNA: TGTGCCAGCAGCTTAGCGCGAAATACGCAGTATTTT.